These 28 T cell receptor beta chains came from one sample sequenced in a study of T cells in Graves' hyperthyroidism and ophthalmopathy. RNA transcripts provided the source from which TCR beta CDR3 regions were amplified. Primed by the HTBI set, a first-round RT-PCR was run on the TCR CDR3. TCRdb independently ran MiXCR on the multiplex PCR reads; one entry per CDR3 protein. In the table there are fewer than 450,000 distinct CDR3 sequences, approximately 18% of which are singletons. Source material: blood. These receptors were obtained from a woman aged 30 to 39 with Graves' hyperthyroidism that later progressed to Graves' ophthalmopathy.

V is TRBV19 and J is TRBJ1-5; 8 positions match TRBD1. Germline V gene data show CDR1 as LNHDA and CDR2 as SQIVND (reference sequence). The trim removed 4 bases at V and 2 bases at J, leaving 4 bases unmatched. CDR3 size: 15 residues. The CDR3 nucleotides read TGTGCCAGTAGTACCGGACAGGGACGCAATCAGCCCCAGCATTTT. Translating it yields CASSTGQGRNQPQHF.

This clonotype was counted once. The germline gene is not matched at one end of the junction; a read error may be the cause. The rearrangement joins TRBV11-2 to TRBJ2-5, with 9 positions matching TRBD1. Per germline, CDR1 SGHAT and CDR2 FQNNGV. This CDR3 is built from 16 residues. The CDR3 sequence: CASSLSRTGASETQYF. The CDR3 nucleotides read TGTGCCAGCAGCCTTTCACGGACAGGGGCCTCCGAGACTCAGTACTTC.

About this clonotype itself: A much larger clone lies a single base off, so this may be a read error. The V and J genes are TRBV6-1 and TRBJ1-2; D is unresolved. Germline lookup yields CDR1 MNHNS and CDR2 SASEGT. The CDR3 loop spans 15 amino acids. The CDR3 protein is CAGSASQLVTYGYTF. The CDR3 region has the DNA TGTGCCGGCAGTGCCTCCCAACTTGTAACCTATGGCTACACCTTC.

At least ten counts were recorded for this clonotype. J is TRBJ2-7 and V is TRBV3-1; D unclear. The CDR3 is 11 amino acids. V dropped 4 bases and J dropped 4 bases, with 5 bases sitting between them. CDR1 LGHDT and CDR2 YNNKEL come from the germline V gene (reference sequence). CDR3 bases: TGTGCCAGCAGCCGTGTATACGAGCAGTACTTC. As protein: CASSRVYEQYF.

The sample holds many counts of this clonotype. The chain couples TRBV30 to TRBJ2-7; the D call may be TRBD1 or TRBD2 (6 bases each). Germline V gene sequence: CDR1 GTSNPN, CDR2 SVGIG (reference sequence). The CDR3 loop spans 12 amino acids. The V end lost 2 bases, the J end lost 3 bases, and 8 bases lay between the germline ends. CDR3 sequence (DNA): TGTGCCTGGAGTAGGGGGGTCTACGAGCAGTACTTC. It codes for CAWSRGVYEQYF.

This clonotype has a handful of counts. The V and J genes are TRBV20-1 and TRBJ1-2; D not resolved. Germline-derived CDR1 and CDR2 are DFQATT and SNEGSKA (reference sequence). This CDR3 has 14 residues. Trimming removed 6 bases at V and 4 bases at J, with 18 bases between. CDR3 nucleotides: TGCAGTGCCCCAGATGGAGGGAGAGTCTATGGCTACACCTTC. Translating it yields CSAPDGGRVYGYTF.

This clonotype was counted only a few times. This chain links TRBV20-1 with TRBJ1-5; D remains ambiguous. Deletions cut 0 bases from V and 4 bases from J, with 13 bases between. CDR1 DFQATT and CDR2 SNEGSKA come from the germline V gene (reference sequence). This CDR3 contains 15 residues. The DNA for the CDR3 is TGCAGTGCTAGAGATCTGAGCAAGGCAAATCAGCCCCAGCATTTT. It translates to CSARDLSKANQPQHF.

The chain couples TRBV20-1 to TRBJ2-1, with D possibly matching TRBD2 (8 bases). V was pared by 5 bases and J by 7 bases, with 21 bases between. The CDR3 runs 15 residues. Germline CDR1 DFQATT, CDR2 SNEGSKA (reference sequence). In DNA, the CDR3 is TGCAGTGCTCCCCCGGGAGGGGGCGGATGGAATGAGCAGTTCTTC. It encodes CSAPPGGGGWNEQFF.

The table lists this clonotype with many counts. The chain combines TRBV6-2 or TRBV6-3 with TRBJ1-2; D gene ambiguous. V was shortened by 0 bases and J by 5 bases, with 7 bases between the two germline ends. This CDR3 comprises 13 residues. Germline assignment: CDR1 MNHEY and CDR2 SVGEGT. CDR3 residues: CASSYSNTYGYTF. The CDR3 DNA is TGTGCCAGCAGTTACTCGAACACATATGGCTACACCTTC.

The V gene is TRBV29-1, the J gene TRBJ2-5, with D tentatively TRBD1 (5 bases). In germline, CDR1 is SQVTM, CDR2 ANQGSEA. The CDR3 has 16 amino acids. V dropped 5 bases and J dropped 1 base, with 20 bases sitting between them. CDR3 residues: CSVYGSAWTPQETQYF. CDR3 nucleotide sequence: TGCAGCGTTTACGGATCAGCATGGACACCCCAAGAGACCCAGTACTTC. The variable domain in full, with the rest retrieved from reference TRBV29-1 and TRBJ2-5, is SAVISQKPSRDICQRGTSLTIQCQVDSQVTMMFWYRQQPGQSLTLIATANQGSEATYESGFVIDKFPISRPNLTFSTLTVSNMSPEDSSIYLCSVYGSAWTPQETQYFGPGTRLLVL.

This clonotype was seen ten or more times. J is TRBJ2-1 and V is TRBV9; D might be TRBD2 (6 bases). This CDR3 is built from 14 residues. Trimming cost V 6 bases and J 0 bases, with 10 bases left between them. Germline V gives CDR1 SGDLS, CDR2 YYNGEE. The CDR3 loop reads CASKGGASYNEQFF. The DNA for the CDR3 is TGTGCCAGCAAAGGCGGGGCCTCCTACAATGAGCAGTTCTTC.

This clonotype was observed at least ten times. The chain links TRBV29-1 to TRBJ2-1; 12 bases match TRBD2. The V gene end was trimmed by 5 bases and the J gene end by 0 bases; junction bases not matched to a gene: 8. Germline-derived CDR1 and CDR2 are SQVTM and ANQGSEA. This CDR3 has 17 amino acids. The CDR3 region is CSVTGTSGLSSYNEQFF. CDR3 nucleotides: TGCAGCGTTACCGGGACTAGCGGGTTGAGCTCCTACAATGAGCAGTTCTTC.

V usage is TRBV10-3 and J usage is TRBJ1-2, with D possibly being TRBD1 (5 bases). V was cut by 0 bases and J by 4 bases, with 9 bases left in between. Germline CDR1 ENHRY, CDR2 SYGVKD. This CDR3 spans 14 amino acids. CDR3 protein: CAISESSRAYGYTF. The DNA for the CDR3 is TGTGCCATCAGTGAGTCAAGCAGGGCCTATGGCTACACCTTC.

This clonotype appeared many times. The chain carries TRBV5-1 and TRBJ2-5; D perhaps matches TRBD2 (6 bases). Trimming stripped 4 bases from V and 2 bases from J, with 18 bases between. CDR1 is SGHRS, CDR2 YFSETQ, per germline. The CDR3 extends over 16 amino acids. CDR3 sequence: CASSVGRQTSQETQYF. The CDR3 DNA reads TGCGCCAGCAGCGTGGGGAGGCAGACGAGTCAAGAGACCCAGTACTTC.

This clonotype was recorded once. The CDR3 DNA reads as TGTGCCAGCAGCAGACCGGGACAGGGGTTGTTCTTC. Its protein product is CASSRPGQGLFF. V and J are TRBV3-1 and TRBJ2-1, with 10 bases identical to TRBD1. Looked up from germline, CDR1 is LGHDT and CDR2 is YNNKEL (reference sequence). The CDR3 contains 12 residues. V was pared by 5 bases and J by 15 bases, with 7 bases of the junction left unmatched.

In this sample, this clonotype turned up a few times. The chain employs TRBV6-5 and TRBJ1-1, with D maybe TRBD1 (6 bases). CDR3 length: 14 residues. Deletions cut 2 bases from V and 4 bases from J, with 11 bases between. Germline lookup yields CDR1 MNHEY and CDR2 SVGAGI. In DNA form, the CDR3 reads TGTGCCAGCAGTTACGGTCCGGGGGCCACTGAAGCTTTCTTT. The encoded protein is CASSYGPGATEAFF.

This clonotype was counted ten times or more. The chain combines TRBV7-6 with TRBJ1-6; D gene ambiguous. Germline values: CDR1 SGHVS, CDR2 FNYEAQ. This CDR3 spans 12 amino acids. Trimming took off 4 bases at V and 7 bases at J, with 5 bases between the two ends. The CDR3 here is CASSSPNSPLHF. The DNA for the CDR3 is TGTGCCAGCAGCTCACCAAATTCACCCCTCCACTTT.

The V call is TRBV24-1, the J call TRBJ1-2, with D possibly being TRBD1 (5 bases). Germline assignment: CDR1 KGHDR and CDR2 SFDVKD. The CDR3 is 16 residues long. Trimming took off 4 bases at V and 8 bases at J, with 22 bases between the two ends. The CDR3 DNA follows: TGTGCCACCAGTGACTTGGGAGGATGGGACCCAGCGGGCTACACCTTC. Amino acids: CATSDLGGWDPAGYTF.

This clonotype has ten or more counts. The rearrangement links TRBV12-3 or TRBV12-4 to TRBJ1-1; D not resolved. This CDR3 spans 11 amino acids. The V end was cut by 3 bases, the J end by 6 bases, with 5 bases between. The CDR3 sequence is CASSLQAEAFF. The CDR3 DNA reads TGTGCCAGCAGTTTGCAGGCTGAAGCTTTCTTT.

This clonotype occurred many times. The chain has TRBV20-1 and TRBJ2-1; 9 bases match TRBD1. The germline V gene has CDR1 DFQATT and CDR2 SNEGSKA (reference sequence). The CDR3 spans 14 residues. J gave up 7 bases and V 4 bases, and 8 bases lay outside the gene matches. CDR3 loop: CSATGTTGGNEQFF. For the CDR3, the DNA is TGCAGTGCTACAGGGACGACAGGGGGGAATGAGCAGTTCTTC.

The rearrangement uses TRBV4-1 and TRBJ1-5; D is uncertain. V was cut by 7 bases and J by 2 bases, with 21 bases left in between. This CDR3 has 17 amino acids. CDR1 is MGHRA and CDR2 is YSYEKL in the germline V gene. The DNA for the CDR3 is TGCGCCAGCACCTTACGCTTGTCCGGCTCGGGCAATCAGCCCCAGCATTTT. The encoded protein is CASTLRLSGSGNQPQHF.

This clonotype was detected only a few times. Since a much larger clone is just one base distant, this may be a read error. The CDR3, as DNA: TGTGCCAGCAGCTCGGGGACAAATACTGAAGCTTCCTTT. This gives the protein CASSSGTNTEASF. This chain links TRBV11-1 with TRBJ1-1, with D possibly TRBD1 on 6 matching bases. The CDR3 consists of 13 residues. Germline V gene lookup returns CDR1 SGHAT and CDR2 FQDESV (reference sequence). Based on the CDR3 plus reference TRBV11-1 and TRBJ1-1, the full variable domain is EAEVAQSPRYKITEKSQAVAFWCDPISGHATLYWYRQILGQGPELLVQFQDESVVDDSQLPKDRFSAERLKGVDSTLKIQPAELGDSAMYLCASSSGTNTEASFGQGTRLTVV.

The sample holds a few counts of this clonotype. A read error is possible here, since a much larger clone lies one base away. The J gene is TRBJ2-7, the V gene TRBV5-1, with 8 bases lining up with TRBD1. Looked up from germline, CDR1 is SGHRS and CDR2 is YFSETQ. This CDR3 spans 16 amino acids. The CDR3 nucleotides are TGCGCCAACAGCTTGAGAACTGGGACAGGCGCCTACGAGCAGTACTTC. This encodes CANSLRTGTGAYEQYF.

The table lists this clonotype with a few counts. V and J are TRBV3-1 and TRBJ2-1; 11 bases agree with TRBD2. The CDR3 runs to 14 residues. The germline CDR1 and CDR2 sequences are LGHDT and YNNKEL (reference sequence). J lost 9 bases, V lost 4 bases, and 5 bases had no gene match. DNA for the CDR3: TGTGCCAGCAGCCTGACTAGCGGGACGGGTGAGCAGTTCTTC. Its translation: CASSLTSGTGEQFF.

This clonotype came up many times. The V and J genes are TRBV6-1 and TRBJ1-1; TRBD1 matches 7 bases. From germline, CDR1 is MNHNS and CDR2 SASEGT. The trim removed 1 base at V and 5 bases at J, leaving 10 bases unmatched. The CDR3 is 16 residues long. CDR3 coding DNA: TGTGCCAGCAGTGAAGGCCTTGGGAGGGGGCGAACTGAAGCTTTCTTT. Protein product: CASSEGLGRGRTEAFF.

This clonotype occurred a few times. This may be a read error, as it is one base from a much larger clone. V and J are TRBV6-2 or TRBV6-3 and TRBJ1-6; unclear D gene. This CDR3 comprises 12 residues. Trimming pared 2 bases from V and 14 bases from J, leaving 10 bases between. Germline V lookup: CDR1 MNHEY, CDR2 SVGEGT. CDR3 bases: TGTGCCAGCAGTTACAGGGATTTGGCCCTCCACTTT. Its translation is CASSYRDLALHF.

This clonotype was counted only a few times. The genes are TRBV9 and TRBJ2-2; tentative D call: TRBD1 (6 bases). The CDR3 has 15 amino acids. Germline V gene lookup returns CDR1 SGDLS and CDR2 YYNGEE. Trimming took off 4 bases at V and 6 bases at J, with 16 bases between the two ends. The CDR3 DNA sequence: TGTGCCAGCAGCCCAAGTTCCTCAGGGGCCGGGGAGCTGTTTTTT. Translated: CASSPSSSGAGELFF.

This clonotype was recorded many times. The chain employs TRBV6-1 and TRBJ2-3; D is ambiguous. Trimming stripped 2 bases from V and 6 bases from J, with 12 bases between. This CDR3 is built from 14 residues. In germline, CDR1 is MNHNS, CDR2 SASEGT. The CDR3 DNA is TGTGCCAGCAGTGAAACTTCAATTGAGGATACGCAGTATTTT. This sequence encodes CASSETSIEDTQYF.